This entry lists 21 T cell receptor beta chains sequenced from one sample in a study of T cells in women clearing cervical HPV infection. Sequencing used immunoSEQ multiplex PCR; TCRdb keeps in-frame clones, though not all of them. The sample includes approximately 18,000 clones. The sample taken for sequencing was blood buffy coat. The receptor set was obtained from a woman between 18 and 69 years old with a cervical HPV16 infection that either progressed to CIN3+ or cleared (not recorded which).

Concerning this clone itself: The CDR3 end is not reached by the read, which stops 3 residues before it; the germline J gene fills it in. The rearrangement joins TRBV5-4 to TRBJ1-1; 8 nucleotides align to TRBD1. Trimming removed 8 bases from V and 4 bases from J; junction bases left unmatched: 7. The CDR3 contains 13 residues. Germline loops: CDR1 SGHNT, CDR2 YYREEE (reference sequence). CDR3: CARANRGGTEAFF. The sequenced part of the CDR3 DNA is TGTGCCAGAGCAAACAGGGGGGGCACTGAA.

A word on this clone: Sequencing ends 3 residues short of the CDR3 end; the germline J gene provides the rest. J is TRBJ2-3 and V is TRBV20-1, with 15 bases lining up with TRBD2. Germline assignment: CDR1 DFQATT and CDR2 SNEGSKA (reference sequence). Unmatched junction bases numbered 6, after V lost 6 bases and J lost 5 bases. The CDR3 extends over 15 amino acids. The CDR3 DNA, read in part, is TGCAGTGCCCCTGGACTAGCGGGAGGGTTAGATACG. Protein sequence: CSAPGLAGGLDT. The full CDR3 protein is CSAPGLAGGLDTQYF.

In regard to this clone: The sequenced fragment ends 3 residues before the CDR3 boundary, so the rest is inferred from the germline J gene. The chain employs TRBV19 and TRBJ1-5, with 7 bases matching TRBD1. V lost 9 bases, J lost 6 bases, and 14 bases stayed unmatched. The length of the CDR3 is 15 residues. Germline CDR1 is LNHDA and CDR2 is SQIVND (reference sequence). The CDR3 spells CASQERQGVGQPQHF. Incomplete CDR3 DNA: TGTGCCAGCCAGGAGAGGCAGGGGGTGGGTCAGCCC.

Details on this clone: Read data end 3 residues before the CDR3 end; the end is taken from the germline J gene. This chain joins TRBV10-3 and TRBJ1-2; 7 bases align to TRBD1. CDR3 length: 15 residues. The V gene's germline CDR1 is ENHRY and CDR2 SYGVKD. The CDR3 loop reads CAISNLARGNKGYTF. The sequenced part of the CDR3 DNA is TGTGCCATCAGTAACCTCGCCAGGGGGAATAAAGGC.

In the case of this clone: The read falls 3 residues short of the CDR3 end, and the missing part is taken from the germline J gene. The rearrangement joins TRBV20-1 to TRBJ1-3; D is ambiguous. The germline V gene encodes CDR1 DFQATT and CDR2 SNEGSKA (reference sequence). The V end lost 4 bases, the J end lost 1 base, and 5 bases lay between the germline ends. The CDR3 has 12 residues. CDR3 DNA, as far as it was read: TGCAGTGCTACCAATTCTGGAAACACC. Protein: CSATNSGNT. The whole CDR3 sequence is CSATNSGNTIYF.

For this clone: Coverage ceases 3 residues before the CDR3 finishes, and the germline J gene fills in the end. J is TRBJ1-5 and V is TRBV6-2 or TRBV6-3, with 7 bases fitting TRBD1. CDR1 and CDR2 (germline): MNHEY, SVGEGT. V was clipped by 11 bases and J by 3 bases; unmatched bases: 10. The CDR3 has 14 residues. Partial CDR3 DNA: TGTGCCGTATCCCCCGGGACAGTCAATCAGCCC. Encoded protein: CAVSPGTVNQP. The CDR3 in full is CAVSPGTVNQPQHF.

Worth noting for this clone: The read comes to an end 3 residues before the CDR3 does, leaving the germline J gene to fill in the end. This sequence joins TRBV4-1 and TRBJ1-5; the match to TRBD1 covers 7 bases. The CDR3 runs to 15 residues. V shed 1 base, J shed 6 bases, and the junction held 6 bases outside the gene matches. Germline V lookup: CDR1 MGHRA, CDR2 YSYEKL. CDR3 bases read: TGCGCCAGCAGCCAAGGGCGAGGGGGCAGTCAGCCC. Translating gives CASSQGRGGSQP. The entire CDR3 sequence reads CASSQGRGGSQPQHF.

Regarding this clone: The read ends 3 residues shy of where the CDR3 ends; the end is completed using the germline J gene. J is TRBJ1-1 and V is TRBV7-6; 7 bases match TRBD1. This CDR3 has 14 amino acids. Trimming removed 6 bases from V and 1 base from J; junction bases left unmatched: 5. Germline CDR1 and CDR2: SGHVS and FNYEAQ. The CDR3 DNA, read in part, is TGTGCCAGCAGTGACAGGGCGCCGAACACTGAA. This encodes CASSDRAPNTE. The whole CDR3 protein reads CASSDRAPNTEAFF.

Remarks on this clone: Read sequence stops 3 residues before the CDR3 end, and the germline J gene provides the missing end. The rearrangement uses TRBV12-3 or TRBV12-4 and TRBJ1-1, with TRBD1 identical over 7 bases. This CDR3 has 14 amino acids. Losses at the gene ends were 6 bases for V and 2 bases for J; bases not matched to a gene: 6. The CDR3 DNA, read in part, is TGTGCCAGCAGCCCCGACAGGGTTAACACTGAA. Encoded protein: CASSPDRVNTE. In full, the CDR3 is CASSPDRVNTEAFF.

In regard to this clone: The sequence runs out 3 residues before the end of the CDR3; the remainder is reconstructed from the germline J gene. The gene calls are TRBV10-3 and TRBJ2-1, with D perhaps matching TRBD2 (5 bases). Trimming took off 8 bases at V and 5 bases at J, with 13 bases between the two ends. Germline CDR1 and CDR2: ENHRY and SYGVKD. CDR3 length equals 13 residues. The part of the CDR3 DNA that was read is TGTGCCATCGGTGGAGGCCACAACAATGAG. Protein: CAIGGGHNNE. The entire CDR3 protein reads CAIGGGHNNEQFF.

Concerning this clone itself: One junction end disagrees with the germline gene, perhaps due to a read error. The read comes to an end 3 residues before the CDR3 does, leaving the germline J gene to fill in the end. The chain links TRBV20-1 to TRBJ2-3; 9 positions match TRBD2. This CDR3 region has 16 residues. CDR1 and CDR2 from the germline V gene are DFQATT and SNEGSKA (reference sequence). CDR3: CSAGDVSGSKADTQYF. CDR3 bases read: TGCAGTGCTGGAGATGTTAGCGGGAGTAAGGCAGATACG.

For this clone: The read gets to within 3 residues of the CDR3 end, and the germline J gene fills in the rest. J is TRBJ2-1 and V is TRBV29-1; tentatively, D is TRBD2 (6 bases). V was cut by 5 bases and J by 0 bases, with 11 bases left in between. Per germline, CDR1 SQVTM and CDR2 ANQGSEA. The CDR3 runs to 14 residues. The CDR3: CSVPLASSYNEQFF. The sequenced CDR3 bases are TGCAGCGTTCCTCTAGCGAGCTCCTACAATGAG.

Comment on this clone: The CDR3 goes on 3 residues after the read ends, and that part is filled in from the germline J gene. The V call is TRBV6-1, the J call TRBJ1-1; 7 bases are a match to TRBD1. CDR1 is MNHNS, CDR2 SASEGT, per germline. J was trimmed by 0 bases and V by 4 bases; bases with no gene match: 8. The CDR3 is made up of 16 amino acids. This CDR3 is CASSARQGVVNTEAFF. Incomplete CDR3 DNA: TGTGCCAGCAGTGCACGACAGGGCGTAGTGAACACTGAA.

This chain's CDR3 is CASSRPDSSEQYF. Incomplete CDR3 DNA: TGTGCCAGCAGCCGGCCTGACTCATCCGAG. The chain recombines TRBV5-6 with TRBJ2-7; D gene ambiguous. The sequenced fragment ends 3 residues before the CDR3 boundary, so the rest is inferred from the germline J gene. CDR1 is SGHDT, CDR2 YYEEEE, per germline. The CDR3 runs 13 residues. V was clipped by 4 bases and J by 6 bases, with 14 bases between them.

Concerning this clone: The sequenced fragment ends 3 residues before the CDR3 boundary, so the rest is inferred from the germline J gene. This chain joins TRBV30 and TRBJ2-3; D not certain. Trimming removed 0 bases at V and 4 bases at J, with 5 bases between. There are 12 residues in the CDR3. CDR1 GTSNPN and CDR2 SVGIG come from the germline V gene (reference sequence). CDR3 loop: CAWSVLPDTQYF. The sequenced CDR3 bases are TGTGCCTGGAGTGTACTACCAGATACG.

The DNA read from the CDR3 is TGCAGTGCTAGAGATAGGTTGCTAGCGGGGAACAATGAG. This codes for CSARDRLLAGNNE. The complete CDR3 protein is CSARDRLLAGNNEQFF. The rearrangement links TRBV20-1 to TRBJ2-1; 9 bases map to TRBD2. Read data end 3 residues before the CDR3 end; the end is taken from the germline J gene. Losses at the gene ends were 0 bases for V and 5 bases for J; bases not matched to a gene: 8. The CDR3 covers 16 residues. Germline loops: CDR1 DFQATT, CDR2 SNEGSKA (reference sequence).

Points on this clone: The CDR3 goes on 3 residues after the read ends, and that part is filled in from the germline J gene. The chain is built from TRBV12-3 or TRBV12-4 and TRBJ2-5, with a tentative D call TRBD1 (6 bases). The ends were cut back, 6 bases at V and 1 base at J, with 15 bases in the middle. The CDR3 runs 15 residues. CDR3: CASRPTGFGQETQYF. The sequenced CDR3 bases are TGTGCCAGCAGGCCTACAGGGTTCGGCCAAGAGACC.

To note about this clone: The read terminates 3 residues before the CDR3 end, so the remaining end is supplied by the germline J gene. This specimen includes other DNA sequences encoding the same CDR3. V gene TRBV7-2 combines with J gene TRBJ2-1; 8 bases line up with TRBD2. Germline-derived CDR1 and CDR2 are SGHTA and FQGNSA. This CDR3 comprises 15 residues. The trim removed 1 base at V and 7 bases at J, leaving 6 bases unmatched. Incomplete CDR3 DNA: TGTGCCAGCAGCTTAGTTGCGGGAGGTTTGAATGAG. It translates to CASSLVAGGLNE. The whole CDR3 protein is CASSLVAGGLNEQFF.

The CDR3 DNA, read in part, is TGCGCCAGCAGCTTGGAGACTAGCGGGAGGGAGACC. It is translated as CASSLETSGRET. The CDR3 in its entirety is CASSLETSGRETQYF. The chain links TRBV5-1 to TRBJ2-5; 13 nucleotides agree with TRBD2. The read stops 3 residues short of the end of the CDR3; the missing end is completed from the germline J gene. Germline trimming cut 0 bases from V and 5 bases from J; bases unmatched to any gene: 1. Germline V gene data show CDR1 as SGHRS and CDR2 as YFSETQ. The CDR3 loop spans 15 amino acids.

This clone registers medium-sized by frequency. The read finishes 3 residues shy of the CDR3 end, and the germline J gene is used to complete it. The chain couples TRBV2 to TRBJ1-1, with 8 nucleotides matching TRBD1. The CDR3 runs to 16 residues. V shed 6 bases, J shed 2 bases, and the junction held 11 bases outside the gene matches. From germline, CDR1 is SNHLY and CDR2 FYNNEI. CDR3 sequence: CASSPQGGRSNTEAFF. The CDR3 bases that were read are TGTGCCAGCAGCCCACAGGGGGGACGGTCAAACACTGAA.

Of note for this clone: The CDR3 goes on 3 residues after the read ends, and that part is filled in from the germline J gene. The chain joins TRBV2 to TRBJ1-4; a possible D gene is TRBD1 (6 bases). Trimming took 5 bases from V and 1 from J, leaving 8 bases between them. The CDR3 has 14 residues. Germline V CDR1 and CDR2: SNHLY, FYNNEI. The CDR3 bases that were read are TGTGCCAGCAGTAAACAGGGAACTAATGAAAAA. This encodes CASSKQGTNEK. The whole CDR3 sequence reads CASSKQGTNEKLFF.